This passage covers 21 T cell receptor beta chains from one sample sequenced in a study of T cell responses to AZD1222 COVID-19 vaccine. TCRdb's copy holds only in-frame clones and misses some; the assay was immunoSEQ multiplex PCR. This sample yields some 100,000 clones, of which roughly 92% are seen a single time; roughly 3% belongs to the top ten. The starting material was peripheral blood, obtained 28 days after the second AZD1222 dose. The receptors were gathered from an adult who received the AZD1222 COVID-19 vaccine.

The chain has TRBV5-1 and TRBJ1-1; tentative D call: TRBD1 (6 bases). Germline loops: CDR1 SGHRS, CDR2 YFSETQ. Between the trimmed V and J ends, which lost 0 bases and 6 bases, there was a span of 9 bases. The CDR3 contains 13 residues. For the CDR3, the DNA is TGCGCCAGCAGCTTGGTAGGGGGGGCTGAAGCTTTCTTT. This sequence encodes CASSLVGGAEAFF.

Notes on this clone: The sample contains more than one DNA sequence encoding this CDR3. V usage is TRBV5-6 and J usage is TRBJ1-6; 7 bases match TRBD1. V was clipped by 3 bases and J by 6 bases; unmatched bases: 3. The CDR3 covers 14 residues. The germline V gene encodes CDR1 SGHDT and CDR2 YYEEEE. The CDR3 spells CASSWGTVNSPLHF. The CDR3 nucleotides are TGTGCCAGCAGCTGGGGGACAGTTAATTCACCCCTCCACTTT.

The gene calls are TRBV21-1 and TRBJ2-7; the table gives TRBD1 as D, unverified against the DNA. TRBV21-1 corresponds to a pseudogene. There are 11 residues in the CDR3. The CDR3 DNA follows: TGTGCCAGCTTTAGGGGGTGCGAGCAGTACTTC. Its translation: CASFRGCEQYF.

The chain combines TRBV6-5 with TRBJ2-7; TRBD2 might be the D (5 bases). The V gene lost 0 bases and the J gene lost 6 bases, with 15 bases spanning the gap. Germline CDR1 and CDR2: MNHEY and SVGAGI. This CDR3 has 15 amino acids. The CDR3 sequence is CASSYSTRLRGEQYF. The CDR3 coding sequence is TGTGCCAGCAGTTACTCCACTAGGCTTCGGGGCGAGCAGTACTTC.

The rearrangement joins TRBV29-1 to TRBJ2-7; TRBD1 matches 9 bases. The CDR3 has 12 amino acids. Germline trimming cut 2 bases from V and 7 bases from J; bases unmatched to any gene: 3. The germline CDR1 and CDR2 sequences are SQVTM and ANQGSEA. This chain's CDR3 is CSVERQGGEQYF. The CDR3 DNA sequence: TGCAGCGTTGAACGACAGGGGGGAGAGCAGTACTTC.

The chain combines TRBV2 with TRBJ1-2, with TRBD1 matching 10 bases. Trimming took 6 bases from V and 4 from J; bases not matched to a gene: 5. The CDR3 covers 14 residues. CDR1 is SNHLY and CDR2 is FYNNEI in the germline V gene. CDR3 sequence (DNA): TGTGCCAGCAGAGACAGGGGGCGAGGCTATGGCTACACCTTC. Residues: CASRDRGRGYGYTF.

The chain recombines TRBV6-5 with TRBJ1-5; possibly TRBD1 for D (5 bases). The V end lost 9 bases, the J end lost 2 bases, and 14 bases lay between the germline ends. This CDR3 has 14 amino acids. Per germline, CDR1 MNHEY and CDR2 SVGAGI. As DNA, the CDR3 is TGTGCCAGTCAGTGGGGGTCTGGCAATCAGCCCCAGCATTTT. Its translation is CASQWGSGNQPQHF.

The V gene is TRBV7-2, the J gene TRBJ1-3; D perhaps matches TRBD1 (5 bases). This CDR3 spans 19 amino acids. CDR1 and CDR2 from the germline V gene are SGHTA and FQGNSA. V was shortened by 1 base and J by 1 base, with 20 bases between the two germline ends. CDR3 amino acids: CASSLVFGGLSGSGNTIYF. The CDR3 DNA is TGTGCCAGCAGCTTAGTGTTCGGGGGATTATCAGGGTCTGGAAACACCATATATTTT.

This chain uses TRBV5-6 with TRBJ2-7, with 8 positions matching TRBD1. Germline trimming cut 4 bases from V and 6 bases from J; bases unmatched to any gene: 3. CDR3 length: 12 residues. Germline loops: CDR1 SGHDT, CDR2 YYEEEE. Written as DNA, the CDR3 is TGTGCCAGCAGCCGCGACAGGGGCGAGCAGTACTTC. Translation: CASSRDRGEQYF.

V gene TRBV30 combines with J gene TRBJ1-2; D gene unclear. CDR1 GTSNPN and CDR2 SVGIG come from the germline V gene (reference sequence). Deletions cut 4 bases from V and 4 bases from J, with 7 bases between. The CDR3 has 11 residues. CDR3 DNA: TGTGCCTGGACCAGAGGCTATGGCTACACCTTC. Translated: CAWTRGYGYTF.

V usage is TRBV10-1 and J usage is TRBJ1-1; D is ambiguous. Germline V gene lookup returns CDR1 WNHNN and CDR2 SYGVQD (reference sequence). V lost 8 bases and J lost 3, with 13 bases in between. This CDR3 comprises 13 residues. The CDR3 DNA reads as TGCGCCAGCCAAGCCGCGGGGTACACTGAAGCTTTCTTT. Translating it yields CASQAAGYTEAFF.

The chain combines TRBV6-2 or TRBV6-3 with TRBJ1-1; D ambiguous. There are 15 residues in the CDR3. Germline values: CDR1 MNHEY, CDR2 SVGEGT. V gave up 4 bases and J gave up 3 bases, with 15 bases separating them. The CDR3 DNA reads as TGTGCCAGCAGTTCCCCGGGAGATAGGGACACTGAAGCTTTCTTT. This translates into CASSSPGDRDTEAFF.

The J gene is TRBJ2-2, the V gene TRBV5-1; tentatively, D is TRBD1 (6 bases). Germline CDR1 and CDR2: SGHRS and YFSETQ. V shed 1 base and J shed 1 base, with 11 bases lying between them. This CDR3 has 16 amino acids. The CDR3 is CASSLNDRRNTGELFF. The CDR3, as DNA: TGCGCCAGCAGCTTGAATGACAGGAGGAACACCGGGGAGCTGTTTTTT.

This chain joins TRBV24-1 and TRBJ2-3; D uncertain. Germline lookup yields CDR1 KGHDR and CDR2 SFDVKD. This CDR3 contains 12 residues. V gave up 1 base and J gave up 5 bases, with 3 bases separating them. The CDR3 region is CATSDLGDTQYF. CDR3 in DNA: TGTGCCACCAGTGATTTAGGAGATACGCAGTATTTT.

The CDR3 spells CASSYPADEQFF. CDR3 sequence (DNA): TGTGCCAGCAGTTACCCGGCAGATGAGCAGTTCTTC. The chain couples TRBV6-2 or TRBV6-3 to TRBJ2-1; D remains ambiguous. Germline loops: CDR1 MNHEY, CDR2 SVGEGT. With 2 bases removed from V and 8 bases from J, the gap between germline ends came to 7 bases. This CDR3 spans 12 amino acids.

V usage is TRBV11-3 and J usage is TRBJ2-7; 9 bases map to TRBD1. The ends lost 1 base at V and 0 bases at J; junction bases unmatched: 1. The germline CDR1 and CDR2 sequences are SGHNT and YENEEA. The CDR3 sequence is 15 residues long. CDR3: CASSLVGQGSYEQYF. The DNA for the CDR3 is TGTGCCAGCAGCTTAGTGGGACAGGGCTCCTACGAGCAGTACTTC.

The rearrangement uses TRBV21-1 and TRBJ1-1; whether TRBD1, the table's D call, matches the DNA was not checked. TRBV21-1 is a recognized pseudogene. The CDR3 consists of 17 residues. CDR3 nucleotides: TGTGCCAGCAGCAAAGGGACAGCCGCCGAGGGGAACACTGAAGCTTTCTTT. Translation gives CASSKGTAAEGNTEAFF.

V and J are TRBV18 and TRBJ2-1; D is possibly TRBD2 (5 bases). CDR1 is KGHSH, CDR2 LQKENI, per germline. V was trimmed by 3 bases and J by 7 bases, leaving 22 bases between them. CDR3 size: 17 residues. The CDR3, as DNA: TGTGCCAGCTCACCCCTATCCGCTAGCATTCGGGTGAATGAGCAGTTCTTC. Translation gives CASSPLSASIRVNEQFF.

The chain combines TRBV13 with TRBJ1-2, with D maybe TRBD1 (6 bases). Germline CDR1 is PRHDT and CDR2 is FYEKMQ (reference sequence). CDR3 size: 14 residues. V was clipped by 5 bases and J by 4 bases, with 14 bases between them. The CDR3 protein is CASSLDRSGYGYTF. Written as DNA, the CDR3 is TGTGCCAGCAGCCTAGACAGGTCCGGCTATGGCTACACCTTC.

The genes are TRBV27 and TRBJ2-3, with a tentative D call TRBD1 (6 bases). The CDR3 contains 14 residues. In germline, CDR1 is MNHEY, CDR2 SMNVEV (reference sequence). V was cut by 4 bases and J by 7 bases, with 15 bases left in between. The chain's CDR3 is CASSSFTGSNTQYF. The CDR3 DNA reads as TGTGCCAGCAGTTCATTTACAGGGAGCAATACGCAGTATTTT.

The chain is built from TRBV6-5 and TRBJ1-6; D is unresolved. V was shortened by 5 bases and J by 12 bases, with 20 bases between the two germline ends. CDR1 is MNHEY, CDR2 SVGAGI, per germline. The CDR3 is made up of 15 amino acids. The CDR3 coding sequence is TGTGCCAGCAGTCCAACAAGGACGGGGTTGGGACCCCTCCACTTT. Translating gives CASSPTRTGLGPLHF.